This T cell receptor (beta chain) was obtained from a study of OX40 agonist ivuxolimab in advanced cancers. Measured with immunoSEQ multiplex PCR; TCRdb has only the in-frame clones, and not every one. The sample contains about 67,000 clones, 70% to 90% of which appear only once. The CDR3 loop spans 15 amino acids. Trimming removed 1 base from V and 1 base from J, with 9 bases in between. Germline CDR1 SGHAT, CDR2 FQNNGV. The chain carries TRBV11-2 and TRBJ2-3; possible D gene TRBD2, 5 bases. The TCR was taken from an adult with an advanced solid tumor such as melanoma, head and neck, liver or kidney cancer. Sequencing used CD4+ or CD8+ T cells sorted from blood, obtained in a trial of the OX40 agonist ivuxolimab. The CDR3 loop reads CASSLGGRGTDTQYF. In nucleotides, the CDR3 is TGTGCCAGCAGCTTAGGTGGGCGGGGCACAGATACGCAGTATTTT.